This section outlines one TCR beta chain sequence together with its context. Its matching antigen is unknown. This sample is part of a study of lymphopenia after photon versus proton radiotherapy. Study results and caveats: Survival link was tested only in deceased patients; proton benefit remains a possibility. Larger post-nadir TCR diversity loss correlated inversely with survival in deceased patients. After lymphocyte nadir, photon-treated repertoires showed oligoclonal expansion, especially CD8+ Temra.

Germline CDR1 is SNHLY and CDR2 is FYNNEI. Trimming stripped 0 bases from V and 5 bases from J, with 14 bases between. The CDR3 has 16 amino acids. Sequencing used immunoSEQ multiplex PCR; TCRdb keeps in-frame clones, though not all of them. The table includes 60,000 to 75,000 clones, approximately 86% detected once. This specimen consisted of peripheral blood, obtained from a patient treated with proton-based radiotherapy. The V gene is TRBV2, the J gene TRBJ1-5; the D gene is possibly TRBD1 (6 bases). The sequence derives from a man older than 75 with esophageal cancer. In DNA form, the CDR3 reads TGTGCCAGCAGTGAAGCGTCGGGGAGGGGGGATCAGCCCCAGCATTTT. It specifies CASSEASGRGDQPQHF.